This T cell receptor (beta chain) was obtained from a study of blood T cell repertoires in COVID-19. At the level of the study: Researchers got acute and convalescent COVID-19 samples from the United States, Italy and Spain. The analysed material was cDNA or gDNA that came from T cells, B-cell-depleted T cells, or PBMCs.

J gave up 3 bases and V 2 bases, and 5 bases lay outside the gene matches. The CDR3 consists of 14 residues. From germline, CDR1 is SGHDT and CDR2 YYEEEE. In the original analysis: Reference gene primer amplification in the assay estimated nucleated cell counts. Using immunoSEQ multiplex PCR, the repertoire was profiled, and TCRdb retains in-frame clones only, with some absent. The DNA gave D and trimming, while V, J and clone size come from that table. This sample has 240,000 or so clones, with around 86% found just once. The TCR was taken from a woman younger than 45 who had recovered from COVID-19. The chain has TRBV5-6 and TRBJ2-7; 7 bases fit TRBD1. Sequencing was carried out using peripheral blood. The CDR3 is CASSFGSGGYEQYF. CDR3 nucleotides: TGTGCCAGCAGCTTTGGGTCAGGGGGCTACGAGCAGTACTTC.